What follows is one T cell receptor (beta chain) and its context. Participants, roughly 18 to 90 years old, spanned about two dozen US areas. Original processing methods: Amplification from reference gene primers served as the basis for estimated nucleated cell counts. Generated by immunoSEQ multiplex PCR, the TCRdb table keeps only in-frame clones and is missing some. The DNA gave D and trimming, while V, J and clone size come from that table. The data show 150,000 to 200,000 clones, with roughly 80% seen just once and around 7% held by the top ten. The data were taken from a study of blood T cell repertoires in COVID-19. Study background: COVID-19 samples collected from the United States, Italy and Spain covered acute and convalescent phases. PBMCs, B-cell-depleted T cells, or T cells provided the cDNA or gDNA that made up the material.

The CDR3 covers 15 residues. Looked up from germline, CDR1 is SGHNT and CDR2 is YENEEA. V lost 5 bases, J lost 9 bases, and 12 bases stayed unmatched. The origin of this receptor is a middle-aged man who had recovered from COVID-19. What was sequenced was PBMCs or T cells enriched from blood (not recorded which). The chain has TRBV11-3 and TRBJ2-1; TRBD1 matches 8 bases. CDR3 amino acids: CASSLGGQGAGEQFF. The CDR3 region has the DNA TGTGCCAGCAGCCTCGGCGGGCAGGGGGCCGGTGAGCAGTTCTTC.